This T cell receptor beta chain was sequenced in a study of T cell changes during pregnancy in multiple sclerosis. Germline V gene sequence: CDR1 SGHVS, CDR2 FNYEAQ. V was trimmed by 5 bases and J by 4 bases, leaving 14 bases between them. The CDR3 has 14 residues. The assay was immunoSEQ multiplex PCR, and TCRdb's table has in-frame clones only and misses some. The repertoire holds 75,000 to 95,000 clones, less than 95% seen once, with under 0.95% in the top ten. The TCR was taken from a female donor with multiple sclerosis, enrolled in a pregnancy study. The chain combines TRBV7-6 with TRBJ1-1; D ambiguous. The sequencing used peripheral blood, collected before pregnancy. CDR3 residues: CASSPGGSLTEAFF. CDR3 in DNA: TGTGCCAGCAGCCCAGGAGGTTCACTCACTGAAGCTTTCTTT.